This T cell receptor beta chain originates from a study of blood T cell repertoires in COVID-19. Study at large: Italy, Spain and the United States were the sources of the convalescent and acute COVID-19 samples.

Germline V gives CDR1 MNHEY, CDR2 SVGEGT. Trimming took off 5 bases at V and 10 bases at J, with 12 bases between the two ends. The CDR3 spans 12 residues. Sequencing was performed with immunoSEQ multiplex PCR; in TCRdb, only in-frame clones are kept and a portion is missing. The sample has around 240,000 clones, 70% to 85% seen once. The chain recombines TRBV6-2 or TRBV6-3 with TRBJ2-1; weak D call: TRBD1 (5 bases). This receptor was identified in a woman in her 40s who had recovered from COVID-19. Sequencing used peripheral blood. In DNA, the CDR3 is TGTGCCAGCAGTGACGACAGACGCGAGCAGTTCTTC. This sequence encodes CASSDDRREQFF.